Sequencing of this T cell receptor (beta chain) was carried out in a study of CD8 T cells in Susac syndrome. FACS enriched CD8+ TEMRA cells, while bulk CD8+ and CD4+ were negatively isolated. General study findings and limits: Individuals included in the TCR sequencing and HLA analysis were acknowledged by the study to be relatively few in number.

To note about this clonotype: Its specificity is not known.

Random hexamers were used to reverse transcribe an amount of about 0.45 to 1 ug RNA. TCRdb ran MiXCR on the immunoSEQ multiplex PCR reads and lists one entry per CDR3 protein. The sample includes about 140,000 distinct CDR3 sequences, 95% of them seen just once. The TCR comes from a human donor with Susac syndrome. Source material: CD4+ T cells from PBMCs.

The CDR3 here is CSARPSTGTDTQYF. CDR3 in DNA: TGCAGTGCTAGACCCTCGACTGGCACAGATACGCAGTATTTT. The chain is built from TRBV20-1 and TRBJ2-3; the D is unclear. V was trimmed by 2 bases and J by 1 base, leaving 10 bases between them. This CDR3 contains 14 residues. The germline gives CDR1 DFQATT, CDR2 SNEGSKA (reference sequence).